Following are 18 T cell receptor beta chains from one sample sequenced in a study of T cells in Graves' hyperthyroidism and ophthalmopathy. RNA transcripts yielded amplified TCR beta CDR3 regions. HTBI primers were used for first-round RT-PCR of the TCR CDR3. TCRdb re-analysed the multiplex PCR reads in MiXCR, keeping a single row per CDR3 protein. The profile shows 550,000 to 650,000 distinct CDR3 sequences, 14% of them singletons. Material: blood. Source of these receptors: a woman in her twenties or thirties with Graves' hyperthyroidism that later progressed to Graves' ophthalmopathy.

The chain uses TRBV12-3 or TRBV12-4 and TRBJ2-5; D possibly corresponds to TRBD2 (6 bases). This CDR3 spans 14 amino acids. The V end lost 6 bases, the J end lost 2 bases, and 13 bases lay between the germline ends. CDR3 DNA: TGTGCCAGCAGCCCAATAGCGGAGCAAGAGACCCAGTACTTC. It yields the protein CASSPIAEQETQYF.

This clonotype occurred many times. Germline is not matched at one junction end, which may reflect a read error. The genes are TRBV7-2 and TRBJ2-7; 8 bases match TRBD1. The CDR3 is made up of 14 amino acids. Germline lookup yields CDR1 SGHTA and CDR2 FQGNSA. The CDR3 DNA is TGTGCCAGCAGTTTAGGGACAGGTTCCTACGAGCAGTACTTC. Amino acids: CASSLGTGSYEQYF. Together with reference TRBV7-2 and TRBJ2-7, the CDR3 gives the full variable domain: GAGVSQSPSNKVTEKGKDVELRCDPISGHTALYWYRQSLGQGLEFLIYFQGNSAPDKSGLPSDRFSAERTGGSVSTLTIQRTQQEDSAVYLCASSLGTGSYEQYFGPGTRLTVT.

This clonotype has ten or more counts. V is TRBV24-1 and J is TRBJ2-7, with 8 bases that match TRBD1. The CDR3 totals 19 residues. The V segment lost 3 bases and the J segment 0 bases; nucleotides outside the gene matches: 15. Germline CDR1 reads KGHDR; CDR2 reads SFDVKD. CDR3 nucleotides: TGTGCCACCAGTGATACCCGAGACAGGGGCCCCGCCGGCTCCTACGAGCAGTACTTC. As protein: CATSDTRDRGPAGSYEQYF.

This clonotype was counted a few times. The gene calls are TRBV6-1 and TRBJ1-2, with no clear D. Germline CDR1 MNHNS, CDR2 SASEGT. The CDR3 is 15 residues long. Trimming pared 5 bases from V and 2 bases from J, leaving 15 bases between. Here the CDR3 reads CASSSRRVSNYGYTF. The CDR3 DNA is TGTGCCAGCAGTTCTAGGAGGGTAAGCAACTATGGCTACACCTTC.

V usage is TRBV15 and J usage is TRBJ2-7; the D call may be TRBD1 or TRBD2 (5 bases each). The CDR3 is 14 amino acids. Trimming shortened V by 0 bases and J by 6 bases, and 12 bases separated the two germline ends. Per germline, CDR1 LNHNV and CDR2 YYDKDF (reference sequence). The DNA of the CDR3 is TGTGCCACCAGCAGAGATAGAGGGGCCGCCGAGCAGTACTTC. It codes for CATSRDRGAAEQYF. Based on the CDR3 plus reference TRBV15 and TRBJ2-7, the full variable domain is DAMVIQNPRYQVTQFGKPVTLSCSQTLNHNVMYWYQQKSSQAPKLLFHYYDKDFNNEADTPDNFQSRRPNTSFCFLDIRSPGLGDTAMYLCATSRDRGAAEQYFGPGTRLTVT.

The chain carries TRBV28 and TRBJ2-7, with D perhaps matching TRBD2 (6 bases). Germline CDR1 MDHEN, CDR2 SYDVKM. V lost 1 base to trimming and J lost 2 bases, with 15 bases between them. The CDR3 is 16 residues long. CDR3 sequence reads: CASSLYTAGRAYEQYF. The CDR3 DNA reads as TGTGCCAGCAGTTTATATACCGCGGGACGCGCCTACGAGCAGTACTTC.

This clonotype was counted at least ten times. The chain recombines TRBV20-1 with TRBJ1-5, with 7 bases identical to TRBD1. The CDR3 sequence is 14 residues long. The J segment lost 5 bases and the V segment lost 1 base, leaving 5 bases of the junction unmatched. The V gene's germline CDR1 is DFQATT and CDR2 SNEGSKA (reference sequence). The CDR3 DNA is TGCAGTGCTAGAGCAGGGGGGCAAGATCAGCCCCAGCATTTT. Translation gives CSARAGGQDQPQHF.

This clonotype was seen repeatedly, ten times or more. This sequence joins TRBV5-1 and TRBJ2-7; 7 bases agree with TRBD1. CDR3 length: 15 amino acids. Germline V gene data show CDR1 as SGHRS and CDR2 as YFSETQ. With V trimmed by 0 bases and J by 2 bases, 5 bases remained unmatched. The CDR3 sequence: CASSLVSGGAYEQYF. CDR3 nucleotides: TGCGCCAGCAGCTTGGTGTCAGGGGGTGCCTACGAGCAGTACTTC.

The sample holds many counts of this clonotype. The J gene is TRBJ2-1, the V gene TRBV12-3 or TRBV12-4; D is unresolved. The CDR3 runs to 12 residues. V was cut by 3 bases and J by 8 bases, with 8 bases left in between. The CDR3 sequence is CASSFFGDEQFF. The DNA of the CDR3 is TGTGCCAGCAGTTTTTTCGGAGATGAGCAGTTCTTC.

The sample holds many counts of this clonotype. This chain connects TRBV25-1 to TRBJ1-6; 9 bases are a match to TRBD1. CDR3 size: 15 residues. V was clipped by 1 base and J by 10 bases; unmatched bases: 5. Germline CDR1 MGHDK, CDR2 SYGVNS. The chain's CDR3 is CASSESNRGQSPLHF. CDR3 DNA: TGTGCCAGCAGTGAATCTAACAGGGGGCAGTCACCCCTCCACTTT.

This clonotype showed up many times. The chain recombines TRBV3-1 with TRBJ1-2; D is undetermined. Between the trimmed V and J ends, which lost 0 bases and 6 bases, there was a span of 2 bases. The CDR3 is made up of 11 amino acids. Germline V gene data show CDR1 as LGHDT and CDR2 as YNNKEL (reference sequence). The CDR3 DNA reads as TGTGCCAGCAGCCAAGATCATGGCTACACCTTC. Translating gives CASSQDHGYTF.

This chain joins TRBV3-2 and TRBJ2-7. TRBV3-2 is classified as a pseudogene. The CDR3 covers 12 residues. The CDR3, as DNA: TGTGCCAGCAGCCCCGCGACGAAAGAGCAGTACTTC. It specifies CASSPATKEQYF.

In this sample, this clonotype turned up a few times. The J gene is TRBJ2-6, the V gene TRBV7-9, with 7 bases that match TRBD1. The CDR3 covers 15 residues. Germline CDR1 reads SEHNR; CDR2 reads FQNEAQ (reference sequence). Trimming removed 5 bases from V and 4 bases from J; junction bases left unmatched: 5. CDR3 amino acids: CASSRTGDGANVLTF. As DNA, the CDR3 is TGTGCCAGCAGCCGTACAGGGGACGGGGCCAACGTCCTGACTTTC. Combining the CDR3 with reference TRBV7-9 and TRBJ2-6 gives the whole variable domain DTGVSQNPRHKITKRGQNVTFRCDPISEHNRLYWYRQTLGQGPEFLTYFQNEAQLEKSRLLSDRFSAERPKGSFSTLEIQRTEQGDSAMYLCASSRTGDGANVLTFGAGSRLTVL.

Remarks on this clonotype: A much larger clone lies a single base off, so this may be a read error. The genes are TRBV19 and TRBJ2-1; 9 positions agree with TRBD2. Germline V gene data show CDR1 as LNHDA and CDR2 as SQIVND (reference sequence). After removal of 3 bases from V and 6 bases from J, the junction contained 6 bases not matched to a gene. The CDR3 runs 15 residues. CDR3 sequence reads: CASSIRAGGPNEQFF. The CDR3, as DNA: TGTGCCAGTAGTATCCGAGCGGGGGGCCCCAATGAGCAGTTCTTC.

This chain uses TRBV14 with TRBJ1-1, with D tentatively TRBD1 (6 bases). Germline V CDR1 and CDR2: SGHDN, FVKESK. V was shortened by 3 bases and J by 6 bases, with 20 bases between the two germline ends. CDR3 size: 16 residues. The chain's CDR3 is CASSHLGMTGGAEAFF. CDR3 DNA: TGTGCCAGCAGCCATCTAGGGATGACAGGCGGGGCTGAAGCTTTCTTT.

Remarks on this clonotype: A read error may produce the germline difference seen at one junction end. The chain links TRBV11-3 to TRBJ2-7, with a possible D match to TRBD2 (5 bases). Germline V gene sequence: CDR1 SGHNT, CDR2 YENEEA. The CDR3 runs to 15 residues. The CDR3 is CASSLGAGSSSEQYF. For the CDR3, the DNA is TGTGCCAGCAGCTTAGGGGCGGGTTCCTCCTCCGAGCAGTACTTC.

This clonotype showed up many times. The CDR3 bases are TGCAGTGCAACGGACAGGAACTATGGCTACACCTTC. Its translation is CSATDRNYGYTF. This sequence joins TRBV20-1 and TRBJ1-2, with 7 bases matching TRBD1. Germline CDR1 and CDR2: DFQATT and SNEGSKA (reference sequence). The CDR3 totals 12 residues. The V segment lost 6 bases and the J segment 2 bases; nucleotides outside the gene matches: 3.

V usage is TRBV29-1 and J usage is TRBJ2-5, with 11 positions matching TRBD2. The CDR3 loop spans 13 amino acids. The V gene's germline CDR1 is SQVTM and CDR2 ANQGSEA. V gave up 7 bases and J gave up 4 bases; unmatched junction bases: 5. This chain's CDR3 is CSAAGLAGETQYF. The CDR3 DNA reads as TGCAGCGCCGCTGGACTAGCGGGAGAGACCCAGTACTTC.